The 21 T cell receptor beta chains below were found in one sample sequenced in a study of blood T cell repertoires in COVID-19. Sequencing used immunoSEQ multiplex PCR; TCRdb keeps in-frame clones, though not all of them. This table holds tens of thousands of clones, 76% found once. The sequenced sample was peripheral blood. Receptors were obtained from a man between 60 and 75 years old with COVID-19, enrolled during active disease.

The CDR3 DNA follows: TGTGCCAGCAGTTCTAGGACGGGAAAAAATGAAAAACTGTTTTTT. This translates into CASSSRTGKNEKLFF. The chain uses TRBV6-5 and TRBJ1-4; D call uncertain. Looked up from germline, CDR1 is MNHEY and CDR2 is SVGAGI. The CDR3 runs to 15 residues. Between the trimmed V and J ends, which lost 4 bases and 5 bases, there was a span of 14 bases.

This chain uses TRBV29-1 with TRBJ1-5; D might be TRBD1 (5 bases). CDR3 length: 13 residues. V dropped 8 bases and J dropped 2 bases, with 13 bases sitting between them. The germline CDR1 and CDR2 sequences are SQVTM and ANQGSEA. The CDR3, as DNA: TGCAGCTACTCTTCGGGGGGCAATCAGCCCCAGCATTTT. Translating gives CSYSSGGNQPQHF.

The chain combines TRBV19 with TRBJ1-5; 11 nucleotides match TRBD1. This CDR3 has 17 residues. Germline-derived CDR1 and CDR2 are LNHDA and SQIVND (reference sequence). Losses at the gene ends were 2 bases for V and 3 bases for J; bases not matched to a gene: 6. The CDR3 spells CASSILRDRGFNQPQHF. The CDR3 DNA is TGTGCCAGTAGTATACTCCGGGACAGGGGGTTCAATCAGCCCCAGCATTTT.

The rearrangement uses TRBV30 and TRBJ2-3; TRBD2 aligns across 8 bases. Germline V CDR1 and CDR2: GTSNPN, SVGIG (reference sequence). The CDR3 sequence is 15 residues long. For the CDR3, the DNA is TGTGCTTATATTCCGGGACTAGGAACGAAGGATACGCAGTATTTT. Translating it yields CAYIPGLGTKDTQYF. The full variable domain, completed using reference TRBV30 and TRBJ2-3, is SQTIHQWPATLVQPVGSPLSLECTVEGTSNPNLYWYRQAAGRGLQLLFYSVGIGQISSEVPQNLSASRPQDRQFILSSKKLLLSDSGFYLCAYIPGLGTKDTQYFGPGTRLTVL.

The DNA of the CDR3 is TGTGCCAGCAGTGAAACGGGACAGAGCGAAGCTTTCTTT. It codes for CASSETGQSEAFF. V and J are TRBV6-1 and TRBJ1-1, with TRBD1 matching 7 bases. Germline assignment: CDR1 MNHNS and CDR2 SASEGT. CDR3 size: 13 residues. V dropped 2 bases and J dropped 8; count of bases not matched to a gene: 5.

The table lists this clone with a count of one. The rearrangement links TRBV20-1 to TRBJ2-7, with a tentative D call TRBD2 (6 bases). The CDR3 sequence is 11 residues long. Trimming pared 7 bases from V and 6 bases from J, leaving 13 bases between. CDR1 and CDR2 (germline): DFQATT, SNEGSKA (reference sequence). The CDR3 DNA sequence: TGCAGTGTGGGATGGGGACTCGAGCAGTACTTC. Translating it yields CSVGWGLEQYF.

V gene TRBV10-3 combines with J gene TRBJ2-7; TRBD1 matches 8 bases. The V gene's germline CDR1 is ENHRY and CDR2 SYGVKD. This CDR3 is 13 amino acids long. V lost 3 bases and J lost 5; bases outside the gene matches: 3. The CDR3 region has the DNA TGTGCCATCAGTGAACAGGGGGACCACGAGCAGTACTTC. This sequence encodes CAISEQGDHEQYF.

The chain employs TRBV19 and TRBJ1-1; TRBD1 is a possible D gene (6 bases). V lost 2 bases and J 2 bases, leaving 12 bases between the germline ends. CDR1 is LNHDA and CDR2 is SQIVND in the germline V gene (reference sequence). The CDR3 spans 15 residues. CDR3 in DNA: TGTGCCAGTAGTATACGGGGGGCCGCTAACACTGAAGCTTTCTTT. Translation gives CASSIRGAANTEAFF. The full variable domain, its missing parts supplied by reference TRBV19 and TRBJ1-1, is DGGITQSPKYLFRKEGQNVTLSCEQNLNHDAMYWYRQDPGQGLRLIYYSQIVNDFQKGDIAEGYSVSREKKESFPLTVTSAQKNPTAFYLCASSIRGAANTEAFFGQGTRLTVV.

The V and J genes are TRBV30 and TRBJ2-3; 10 positions agree with TRBD2. The V and J ends lost 6 bases and 2 bases, in that order; junction bases with no gene match: 11. The length of the CDR3 is 16 residues. CDR1 and CDR2 from the germline V gene are GTSNPN and SVGIG (reference sequence). The CDR3 sequence: CACLRSGRAPTDTQYF. In nucleotides, the CDR3 is TGTGCCTGTTTAAGGAGCGGGAGGGCGCCCACAGATACGCAGTATTTT.

The gene calls are TRBV6-1 and TRBJ2-5, with TRBD2 as a possible D gene (6 bases). The CDR3 contains 15 residues. With 3 bases removed from V and 5 bases from J, the gap between germline ends came to 16 bases. Germline CDR1 and CDR2: MNHNS and SASEGT. This CDR3 is CASSELLGGEETQYF. The CDR3 bases are TGTGCCAGCAGTGAGTTATTGGGGGGAGAGGAGACCCAGTACTTC.

The chain uses TRBV7-9 and TRBJ2-3, with a possible D match to TRBD1 (6 bases). Trimming cost V 5 bases and J 2 bases, with 11 bases left between them. This CDR3 comprises 14 residues. Per the germline V gene, CDR1 is SEHNR and CDR2 is FQNEAQ (reference sequence). The CDR3 here is CASSPGQITDTQYF. The CDR3, as DNA: TGTGCCAGCAGCCCCGGACAGATCACAGATACGCAGTATTTT.

This clone was recorded many times. The V gene is TRBV10-3, the J gene TRBJ1-5; D gene unclear. This CDR3 comprises 12 residues. The germline CDR1 and CDR2 sequences are ENHRY and SYGVKD. With 6 bases removed from V and 4 bases from J, the gap between germline ends came to 7 bases. The CDR3 DNA reads as TGTGCCATCAGCCCAAATAATCAGCCCCAGCATTTT. Its protein is CAISPNNQPQHF.

The rearrangement joins TRBV6-4 to TRBJ2-7, with TRBD2 matching 7 bases. Germline assignment: CDR1 MRHNA and CDR2 SNTAGT. With 8 bases clipped from V and 2 bases from J, the junction kept 9 bases outside the gene matches. CDR3 length: 14 residues. CDR3 nucleotides: TGTGCCAGCGAAGGTTTAGGGAGGGCCTACGAGCAGTACTTC. It translates to CASEGLGRAYEQYF.

This CDR3 reads CASTFVGGRTEAFF. CDR3 sequence (DNA): TGTGCCAGCACTTTTGTAGGGGGTAGGACTGAAGCTTTCTTT. This chain joins TRBV6-5 and TRBJ1-1, with D possibly matching TRBD1 (6 bases). V lost 7 bases and J lost 5, with 17 bases in between. The CDR3 spans 14 residues. Germline lookup yields CDR1 MNHEY and CDR2 SVGAGI.

CDR3: CASSVGNSQGNIQYF. DNA for the CDR3: TGTGCCAGCAGCGTTGGGAATTCGCAGGGAAACATTCAGTACTTC. The chain uses TRBV9 and TRBJ2-4; D perhaps matches TRBD1 (5 bases). Germline CDR1 is SGDLS and CDR2 is YYNGEE. Deletions cut 2 bases from V and 6 bases from J, with 15 bases between. The CDR3 spans 15 residues.

This clone was found once. The rearrangement joins TRBV2 to TRBJ2-3; 8 bases match TRBD2. CDR3 length equals 17 residues. The germline V gene has CDR1 SNHLY and CDR2 FYNNEI. Unmatched junction bases numbered 12, after V lost 7 bases and J lost 0 bases. The CDR3 is CASITLSGTVSTDTQYF. The CDR3, as DNA: TGTGCCAGCATTACTCTTAGCGGGACCGTTAGCACAGATACGCAGTATTTT.

The chain employs TRBV29-1 and TRBJ1-4, with no clear D. V was trimmed by 4 bases and J by 0 bases, leaving 12 bases between them. The germline V gene encodes CDR1 SQVTM and CDR2 ANQGSEA. The CDR3 sequence is 15 residues long. The CDR3 region is CSVVLLSATNEKLFF. CDR3 DNA sequence: TGCAGCGTTGTCTTGTTATCCGCAACTAATGAAAAACTGTTTTTT.

V usage is TRBV19 and J usage is TRBJ2-5; 7 bases align to TRBD1. The CDR3 sequence is 13 residues long. Trimming took 6 bases from V and 4 from J; bases not matched to a gene: 5. Germline V gene sequence: CDR1 LNHDA, CDR2 SQIVND (reference sequence). The CDR3, as DNA: TGTGCCAGTAGGAGTCGACAGGGAGAGACCCAGTACTTC. Encoded protein: CASRSRQGETQYF.

The chain recombines TRBV4-2 with TRBJ1-1, with TRBD1 matching over 7 bases. The CDR3 loop spans 16 amino acids. Germline CDR1 is LGHNA and CDR2 is YNFKEQ. V shed 6 bases, J shed 3 bases, and the junction held 13 bases outside the gene matches. The CDR3 bases are TGTGCCAGCAGACCGCCGAGGGGGCGAGGGGACACTGAAGCTTTCTTT. It codes for CASRPPRGRGDTEAFF.

The chain couples TRBV19 to TRBJ1-2; 10 bases match TRBD1. The V and J ends lost 11 bases and 4 bases, in that order; junction bases with no gene match: 10. This CDR3 is 14 amino acids long. Germline V gene sequence: CDR1 LNHDA, CDR2 SQIVND (reference sequence). In DNA, the CDR3 is TGTGCCTGCGGGACAGGGGATCTAATCTATGGCTACACCTTC. Encoded protein: CACGTGDLIYGYTF.

The genes are TRBV19 and TRBJ1-4; TRBD1 aligns across 7 bases. This CDR3 region has 16 residues. Germline CDR1 and CDR2: LNHDA and SQIVND (reference sequence). V was clipped by 6 bases and J by 4 bases; unmatched bases: 11. The DNA of the CDR3 is TGTGCCAGTAGAGAACAGGGGCAAGCGGGTAATGAAAAACTGTTTTTT. It is translated as CASREQGQAGNEKLFF.